Listed here are 14 T cell receptor beta chains from one sample, sequenced in a study of naive and memory T cell subsets. The SP2 primer and nested alpha and beta constant region primers amplified ligated cDNA in four rounds. One entry per CDR3 protein, called by TCRdb with MiXCR from the UMI-ligation and nested PCR reads. Among tens of thousands of distinct CDR3 sequences listed, approximately 11% were seen once. Regarding treatment: skin biopsy from PPD injection site in Mantoux-positive individual. An oligonucleotide containing a UMI was ligated to the 3' end of TCR cDNA. The specimen comprised skin, sampled from a tuberculin skin test site. The receptor source for this set is an adult in good health.

In this sample, this clonotype turned up many times. The chain employs TRBV29-1 and TRBJ1-2; D remains unclear. The germline V and J ends were trimmed by 4 bases and 2 bases, with 5 bases remaining between them. Germline V CDR1 and CDR2: SQVTM, ANQGSEA. This CDR3 contains 11 residues. The chain's CDR3 is CSVGTNYGYTF. The DNA for the CDR3 is TGCAGCGTTGGCACCAACTATGGCTACACCTTC.

This chain links TRBV7-9 with TRBJ1-1, with D hard to call. V was trimmed by 5 bases and J by 6 bases, leaving 16 bases between them. Looked up from germline, CDR1 is SEHNR and CDR2 is FQNEAQ (reference sequence). The CDR3 runs to 14 residues. CDR3: CASSRGWAGAEAFF. As DNA, the CDR3 is TGTGCCAGCAGCCGAGGTTGGGCCGGGGCTGAAGCTTTCTTT. Full variable domain (outside the CDR3, taken from reference TRBV7-9 and TRBJ1-1): DTGVSQNPRHKITKRGQNVTFRCDPISEHNRLYWYRQTLGQGPEFLTYFQNEAQLEKSRLLSDRFSAERPKGSFSTLEIQRTEQGDSAMYLCASSRGWAGAEAFFGQGTRLTVV.

This clonotype was seen a few times. This rearrangement joins TRBV3-1 to TRBJ1-5; tentative D call: TRBD1 (6 bases). Germline V gene sequence: CDR1 LGHDT, CDR2 YNNKEL (reference sequence). V gave up 4 bases and J gave up 5 bases, with 12 bases separating them. The CDR3 loop spans 14 amino acids. CDR3 DNA sequence: TGTGCCAGCAGCCCCTACAGGGATCATCAGCCCCAGCATTTT. The encoded protein is CASSPYRDHQPQHF.

This rearrangement joins TRBV7-9 to TRBJ2-3; 10 bases are a match to TRBD2. Germline V gene sequence: CDR1 SEHNR, CDR2 FQNEAQ (reference sequence). CDR3 size: 16 residues. Trimming removed 5 bases from V and 5 bases from J; junction bases left unmatched: 10. The CDR3 bases are TGTGCCAGCAGCCCACCCCGAGCGGGGGGGCGAGATACGCAGTATTTT. As protein: CASSPPRAGGRDTQYF.

The table lists this clonotype with many counts. The CDR3 DNA follows: TGTGCCAGCAGCTTAGGGTCGGGGCAGTACTACGAGCAGTACTTC. It codes for CASSLGSGQYYEQYF. The chain combines TRBV7-2 with TRBJ2-7; D may match TRBD1 or TRBD2 (5 bases each). Deletions cut 1 base from V and 3 bases from J, with 13 bases between. The germline V gene encodes CDR1 SGHTA and CDR2 FQGNSA. This CDR3 is 15 amino acids long.

This chain uses TRBV6-5 with TRBJ2-7, with D perhaps TRBD1 or TRBD2 (5 bases each). V was trimmed by 4 bases and J by 0 bases, leaving 10 bases between them. The CDR3 covers 14 residues. Germline V lookup: CDR1 MNHEY, CDR2 SVGAGI. CDR3 loop: CASSSGAISYEQYF. DNA of the CDR3: TGTGCCAGCAGTTCCGGGGCGATCTCCTACGAGCAGTACTTC.

Ten or more counts support this clonotype. The chain has TRBV5-1 and TRBJ1-2, with D unresolved. Germline loops: CDR1 SGHRS, CDR2 YFSETQ. V gave up 0 bases and J gave up 4 bases, with 10 bases separating them. The CDR3 totals 14 residues. The CDR3 region has the DNA TGCGCCAGCAGCTTGGCTCCGGTCTCCTATGGCTACACCTTC. It codes for CASSLAPVSYGYTF.

This clonotype was recorded a few times. The rearrangement joins TRBV28 to TRBJ2-5; D call uncertain. CDR1 and CDR2 (germline): MDHEN, SYDVKM. The CDR3 totals 14 residues. Trimming took off 3 bases at V and 0 bases at J, with 8 bases between the two ends. CDR3 sequence reads: CASSFPEYQETQYF. The CDR3 coding sequence is TGTGCCAGCAGTTTCCCAGAGTACCAAGAGACCCAGTACTTC.

This clonotype has ten or more counts. The rearrangement uses TRBV7-2 and TRBJ1-1; D uncertain. The CDR3 totals 14 residues. V was pared by 2 bases and J by 1 base, with 8 bases between. CDR1 is SGHTA, CDR2 FQGNSA, per germline. The CDR3: CASSLFGPNTEAFF. CDR3 bases: TGTGCCAGCAGCTTATTCGGCCCGAACACTGAAGCTTTCTTT.

The chain carries TRBV30 and TRBJ1-4; 7 nucleotides line up with TRBD1. Per germline, CDR1 GTSNPN and CDR2 SVGIG (reference sequence). The CDR3 runs 14 residues. J was trimmed by 8 bases and V by 4 bases; bases with no gene match: 10. In nucleotides, the CDR3 is TGTGCCTGGAAAAATAGGGGGCGATCGGAAAAACTGTTTTTT. This gives the protein CAWKNRGRSEKLFF.

This clonotype was counted a few times. This chain links TRBV30 with TRBJ1-6; D not resolved. The CDR3 is 15 residues long. The V end was cut by 1 base, the J end by 4 bases, with 11 bases between. Germline V gene data show CDR1 as GTSNPN and CDR2 as SVGIG (reference sequence). The CDR3 loop is CAWSGPRVYNSPLHF. CDR3 coding DNA: TGTGCCTGGAGTGGCCCGCGGGTTTATAATTCACCCCTCCACTTT.

This clonotype was counted between two and nine times. The V call is TRBV7-6, the J call TRBJ2-1; TRBD2 might be the D (5 bases). Germline V gene sequence: CDR1 SGHVS, CDR2 FNYEAQ. Trimming took 0 bases from V and 3 from J, leaving 12 bases between them. The CDR3 totals 16 residues. This CDR3 reads CASSLAATTYYNEQFF. The CDR3 DNA is TGTGCCAGCAGCTTAGCGGCGACTACCTACTACAATGAGCAGTTCTTC.

Only a few counts were recorded for this clonotype. V gene TRBV7-2 combines with J gene TRBJ2-1; TRBD2 might be the D (5 bases). V was cut by 3 bases and J by 13 bases, with 10 bases left in between. In germline, CDR1 is SGHTA, CDR2 FQGNSA. The CDR3 has 11 residues. DNA for the CDR3: TGTGCCAGCAGCTTGTGGGGAGTCCAGTTCTTC. Translation gives CASSLWGVQFF.

This clonotype was found many times. The gene calls are TRBV11-2 and TRBJ2-3; perhaps TRBD1 as D (5 bases). CDR3 length: 13 amino acids. Trimming took off 5 bases at V and 5 bases at J, with 11 bases between the two ends. Germline CDR1 is SGHAT and CDR2 is FQNNGV. CDR3 residues: CASSITRVDTQYF. The CDR3 DNA reads as TGTGCCAGCAGCATAACCAGGGTAGATACGCAGTATTTT.